These T cell receptor beta chains were read from a single sample in a study of shared clonotypes between healthy human individuals. Some clones are missing from TCRdb's copy, which holds only in-frame ones; the method was immunoSEQ multiplex PCR. Among 2,500,000 or so clones listed, around 90% were seen once. The sequenced sample consisted of naive CD4+ T cells sorted from blood. These receptors were taken from a man between 18 and 35 years old in good health. The CDR3 runs from the conserved cysteine through the conserved F or W. Each record gives: CDR3 DNA, CDR3 protein, V gene, D gene, CDR3 length, J gene, clone size. A D gene is named only where the DNA matches it firmly. Where a row states a size, it is once, few, many or the class of an expanded clone; other rows omit it.

DNA: TGCGCCAGCAGCCAAGATTTTACCGGGGAGCTGTTTTTT
CDR3: CASSQDFTGELFF
V: TRBV4-3
D: .
length: 13
J: TRBJ2-2
size: .

DNA: TGTGCCAGTAGTATAGGGGATTACTCCTACAATGAGCAGTTCTTC
CDR3: CASSIGDYSYNEQFF
V: TRBV19
D: .
length: 15
J: TRBJ2-1
size: .

DNA: TGTGCCAGCAGCCGAGGGAGAACGGAGACCCAGTACTTC
CDR3: CASSRGRTETQYF
V: TRBV7-3
D: .
length: 13
J: TRBJ2-5
size: .

DNA: TGTGCCAGCAGCCCCGTAGGGGCGGGAGCTGGGGCCAACGTCCTGACTTTC
CDR3: CASSPVGAGAGANVLTF
V: TRBV5-4
D: TRBD2
length: 17
J: TRBJ2-6
size: .

DNA: TGTGCCGGAGAGGGCCGTACGGACAATCAGCCCCAGCATTTT
CDR3: CAGEGRTDNQPQHF
V: TRBV19
D: .
length: 14
J: TRBJ1-5
size: .

DNA: TGTGCCAGCAGCCCAGCTGGGGAGCAGTACTTC
CDR3: CASSPAGEQYF
V: TRBV7-8
D: .
length: 11
J: TRBJ2-7
size: .

DNA: TGTGCCAGTAGTTCTACAGGGGGGTACGAGCAGTACTTC
CDR3: CASSSTGGYEQYF
V: TRBV19
D: TRBD1
length: 13
J: TRBJ2-7
size: .

DNA: TGCAGCGTTGCGTTGTCAGGCTCTGGAAACACCATATATTTT
CDR3: CSVALSGSGNTIYF
V: TRBV29-1
D: .
length: 14
J: TRBJ1-3
size: .

DNA: TGTGCCAGCAGTTTATTGTCGGGGAACAGCCAGCCCCAGCATTTT
CDR3: CASSLLSGNSQPQHF
V: TRBV28
D: .
length: 15
J: TRBJ1-5
size: .

DNA: TGTGCCAGCAGGCCCGGGACAGGGGTGAACAATGAGCAGTTCTTC
CDR3: CASRPGTGVNNEQFF
V: TRBV27
D: TRBD1
length: 15
J: TRBJ2-1
size: .

DNA: TGCGCCAGCAGCCCAGGAGAGAGGGACACCCGCGAGTTCTTC
CDR3: CASSPGERDTREFF
V: TRBV4-3
D: .
length: 14
J: TRBJ2-1
size: .

DNA: TGTGCCAGTAGTGAACAGACAGGGAACACTGAAGCTTTCTTT
CDR3: CASSEQTGNTEAFF
V: TRBV19
D: .
length: 14
J: TRBJ1-1
size: .

DNA: TGTGCCAGCAGTTTAGGTCTCCAGGGAGGCTACACCTTC
CDR3: CASSLGLQGGYTF
V: TRBV27
D: .
length: 13
J: TRBJ1-2
size: .

DNA: TGCGCCAGCAGCTCGATCGGGACAGGGCTCGGGGAGCTGTTTTTT
CDR3: CASSSIGTGLGELFF
V: TRBV5-1
D: TRBD1
length: 15
J: TRBJ2-2
size: once

DNA: TGTGCCAGCAGTTTCGCGACAGGGGGCGGGGAGCTGTTTTTT
CDR3: CASSFATGGGELFF
V: TRBV6-5
D: TRBD1
length: 14
J: TRBJ2-2
size: .

DNA: TGTGCCAGCAGCCCCGGACAGGGAGGAGAGACCCAGTACTTC
CDR3: CASSPGQGGETQYF
V: TRBV13
D: TRBD1
length: 14
J: TRBJ2-5
size: .

DNA: TGTGCCAGCAGCTTCAGCGTGGCCCACCAGCCCCAGCATTTT
CDR3: CASSFSVAHQPQHF
V: TRBV7-8
D: .
length: 14
J: TRBJ1-5
size: .

DNA: TGTGCCACCAGCAGAGCCGGAAAGAACACTGAAGCTTTCTTT
CDR3: CATSRAGKNTEAFF
V: TRBV15
D: .
length: 14
J: TRBJ1-1
size: .

DNA: TGCAGCGTTGTGAAGGTAAAAGAGACCCAGTACTTC
CDR3: CSVVKVKETQYF
V: TRBV29-1
D: .
length: 12
J: TRBJ2-5
size: .

DNA: TGTGCCAGCAGCTTCGGGACAGTTAACACTGAAGCTTTCTTT
CDR3: CASSFGTVNTEAFF
V: TRBV7-2
D: TRBD1
length: 14
J: TRBJ1-1
size: .

DNA: TGTGCCAGCAGCAGGACCCCCAGGGGCACCGGGGAGCTGTTTTTT
CDR3: CASSRTPRGTGELFF
V: TRBV6-5
D: .
length: 15
J: TRBJ2-2
size: .

DNA: TGTGCCAGCAGCCTTTTAAGGGGCAACACAGATACGCAGTATTTT
CDR3: CASSLLRGNTDTQYF
V: TRBV9
D: .
length: 15
J: TRBJ2-3
size: .

DNA: TGTGCCAGCAGCTCGAGGTCTGGGACCACAGATACGCAGTATTTT
CDR3: CASSSRSGTTDTQYF
V: TRBV7-2
D: .
length: 15
J: TRBJ2-3
size: .

DNA: TGTGCCAGCAGCTTAGTGGCGGGGGGAACAGATACGCAGTATTTT
CDR3: CASSLVAGGTDTQYF
V: TRBV11-2
D: TRBD2
length: 15
J: TRBJ2-3
size: .